A selection of T cell receptor beta chains follows, all from one sample in a study of response to subunit inactivated influenza vaccine. A single record per CDR3 protein comes from TCRdb applying MiXCR to the RT-PCR reads. Of roughly 670,000 distinct CDR3 sequences listed, around 13% are singletons. The source material was PBMCs from blood, sampled roughly 15 days before vaccination. The receptors were sampled from a middle-aged man who received an inactivated influenza vaccine. Each CDR3 is given with its conserved first and last residue. The D gene is left open where the match is weak. Size tells how often a clone was seen (once, few, many) or the class of an expanded clone, and some rows leave it out.

>TRBD2|few|TRBV9|TRBJ2-7|15
TGTGCCAGCAGCGTAGTGAGCGGGAGTATCTTCGAGCAGTACTTC
CASSVVSGSIFEQYF
>.|.|TRBV6-1|TRBJ1-2|15
TGTGCCAGCAGTGAAGAAGTCAGGGGAACTTCTGGCTACACCTTC
CASSEEVRGTSGYTF
>.|few|TRBV7-2|TRBJ1-1|16
TGTGCCAGCAGCCTAAACCCTCCGGGATTAAACACTGAAGCTTTCTTT
CASSLNPPGLNTEAFF
>TRBD2|few|TRBV7-8|TRBJ2-1|13
TGTGCCAGCAGCTTAATAGCGGGAGTTCGACAGTTCTTC
CASSLIAGVRQFF
>TRBD2|.|TRBV18|TRBJ2-5|15
TGTGCCAGCTCACCTACTTGGACTAGCGTAGAGACCCAGTACTTC
CASSPTWTSVETQYF
>.|.|TRBV20-1|TRBJ2-3|14
TGCAGTGCTCCCGAAGGGGGGTCCACAGATACGCAGTATTTT
CSAPEGGSTDTQYF
>TRBD1|.|TRBV7-9|TRBJ2-4|14
TGTGCCAGCAGCTTACGAACAGGGGGAGACATTCAGTACTTC
CASSLRTGGDIQYF
>.|few|TRBV10-3|TRBJ2-7|13
TGTGCCATCTCGGGCGGTTTAGGTAAAGAGCAGTACTTC
CAISGGLGKEQYF
>.|.|TRBV11-2|TRBJ1-2|15
TGTGCCAGCAGCTTAGATACAGGGAAAAACTATGGCTACACCTTC
CASSLDTGKNYGYTF
>.|.|TRBV7-2|TRBJ2-7|15
TGTGCCAGCAGCACCTATCTAGGACAGCTTGACGAGCAGTACTTC
CASSTYLGQLDEQYF
>TRBD1|.|TRBV3-1|TRBJ2-5|13
TGTGCCAGCAGTCGGGACAGCTTGTACACCCAGTACTTC
CASSRDSLYTQYF
>TRBD2|many|TRBV11-2|TRBJ2-1|18
TGTGCCAGCAGCGGGGGGACTAGCCCCAAAGTTTCCTACAATGAGCAGTTCTTC
CASSGGTSPKVSYNEQFF
>TRBD2|few|TRBV6-2/TRBV6-3|TRBJ2-1|15
TGTGCCAGCAGTTACAACACAGCGGGATACAATGAGCAGTTCTTC
CASSYNTAGYNEQFF
>.|.|TRBV5-1|TRBJ2-2|16
TGCGCCAGCAGCTTGGCCTCACAGACGAACACCGGGGAGCTGTTTTTT
CASSLASQTNTGELFF
>.|.|TRBV4-2|TRBJ1-5|14
TGTGCCAGCAGCCAAGATTTCGTCCCGGATCCCCAGCATTTT
CASSQDFVPDPQHF
>TRBD1|few|TRBV7-9|TRBJ2-3|15
TGTGCCAGCACCCCCAGAGGGGGCGTCACAGATACGCAGTATTTT
CASTPRGGVTDTQYF
>TRBD1|.|TRBV20-1|TRBJ2-7|14
TGCAGTGCCCCAGACAGGGGTCTTTCCTACGAGCAGTACTTC
CSAPDRGLSYEQYF
>TRBD2|.|TRBV5-1|TRBJ2-1|17
TGCGCCAGCAGCTTGGTACTAGCGGGGGGGATTTACAATGAGCAGTTCTTC
CASSLVLAGGIYNEQFF
>.|few|TRBV6-5|TRBJ2-1|12
TGTGCCAGCAGTTCCCTGGCGGGGGAGCAGTTCTTC
CASSSLAGEQFF
>.|.|TRBV20-1|TRBJ1-2|13
TGCAGTGCTAGAAGGGACCTTAACTATGGCTACACCTTC
CSARRDLNYGYTF
>.|.|TRBV6-6|TRBJ2-1|12
TGTGCCAGCAGTTCAGTTAACAATGAGCAGTCCTTC
CASSSVNNEQSF
>.|.|TRBV5-5|TRBJ1-1|14
TGTGCCAGCAGTATTCAGGGAGTGGTCACTGAAGCTTTCTTT
CASSIQGVVTEAFF
>.|.|TRBV6-1|TRBJ1-1|16
TGTGCCAGCAGTGAACTAAGTGTGGCGGGGAACACTGAAGCTTTCTTT
CASSELSVAGNTEAFF
>.|.|TRBV27|TRBJ2-7|13
TGTGCCAGCAGATCCCCCCACTCCTACGAGCAGTACTTC
CASRSPHSYEQYF
>TRBD2|.|TRBV20-1|TRBJ2-7|13
TGCAGTGCATTAGCGGGAGCAGGCTACGAGCAGTACTTC
CSALAGAGYEQYF
>TRBD2|.|TRBV5-1|TRBJ2-1|13
TGCGCCAGCAGCTTGGGGGAGGGCAATGAGCAGTTCTTC
CASSLGEGNEQFF
>TRBD2|.|TRBV7-9|TRBJ2-1|16
TGTGCCAGCAGCTTAGGGACGCGGGGGACCTACAATGAGCAGTTCTTC
CASSLGTRGTYNEQFF
>TRBD1|.|TRBV6-2/TRBV6-3|TRBJ2-7|16
TGTGCCAGCAGTCTCCCCGGACAGGGGGCCTCCTACGAGCAGTACTTC
CASSLPGQGASYEQYF
>.|few|TRBV15|TRBJ2-7|12
TGTGCCACCAGCAGAGCAGGAGGTGGGCAGTACTTC
CATSRAGGGQYF